These T cell receptor beta chains were read from a single sample in a study of siplizumab effects on memory and regulatory T cells. Clones were sequenced by immunoSEQ multiplex PCR, and TCRdb holds only the in-frame ones, with some missing. The sample contains roughly 3,300 clones, 53% of which appear only once. The antigens of these receptors remain unknown. The sample taken for sequencing was CFSE-low (dividing) CD4+ T cells sorted from an allogeneic mixed lymphocyte reaction. The receptors come from a human donor in good health; the cells came from an allogeneic mixed lymphocyte reaction. Both conserved end residues are part of each CDR3. D genes are given only for firm matches. Clone size is stated in some rows and not others, as once, few, many or a class when expanded.

>.|TRBV7-9|TRBJ1-5|few
TGTGCCAGCAGCTTAGACAGGCAGCCCCAGCATTTT
CASSLDRQPQHF
>.|TRBV7-9|TRBJ1-1|.
TGTGCCTCCTCGTGGGGGCAGGGCACTGAAGCTTTCTTT
CASSWGQGTEAFF
>.|TRBV19|TRBJ2-7|large
TGTGCCAGTAGTTCTCCTGGGGCGCCTTCCTACGAGCAGTACTTC
CASSSPGAPSYEQYF
>TRBD2|TRBV9|TRBJ2-3|.
TGTGCCAGCAGCCCCCTCACGGGGGGGCGAGATACGCAGTATTTT
CASSPLTGGRDTQYF
>TRBD2|TRBV7-2|TRBJ2-3|.
TGTGCCAGCAGCTTAGCACGTCTAGCGGGGGGGTTGATAGATACGCAGTATTTT
CASSLARLAGGLIDTQYF
>TRBD2|TRBV5-1|TRBJ2-3|.
TGCGCCAGCAGCTCCAGCGGGGGCTCCCGAGATACGCAGTATTTT
CASSSSGGSRDTQYF
>.|TRBV28|TRBJ2-7|.
TGTGCCAGCAGGGGTCTGGGCTTAACCTACGAGCAGTACTTC
CASRGLGLTYEQYF
>TRBD2|TRBV2|TRBJ2-2|few
TGTGCCAGCAGTGTACTAGCGGGCGGGGAGCTGTTTTTT
CASSVLAGGELFF
>TRBD1|TRBV10-3|TRBJ2-7|.
TGTGCCATCAGTGACTTGGACAGGGGCCACGAGCAGTACTTC
CAISDLDRGHEQYF
>TRBD1|TRBV10-3|TRBJ2-5|large
TGTGCCATCACCTCCGGACAGGGAGAGACCCAGTACTTC
CAITSGQGETQYF
>TRBD2|TRBV9|TRBJ2-3|.
TGTGCCAGCAGCGCACTAGCGGGGGAGTACACAGATACGCAGTATTTT
CASSALAGEYTDTQYF
>.|TRBV11-3|TRBJ2-1|.
TGTGCCAGCAGCTTAGTCAGTACCAATGAGCAGTTCTTC
CASSLVSTNEQFF
>.|TRBV5-6|TRBJ2-1|few
TGTGCCAGCAGCTGGAGGGGGGGCAAGTACAATGAGCAGTTCTTC
CASSWRGGKYNEQFF
>.|TRBV1|TRBJ1-5|.
TGCACCAGCAGCCAAGCGCCTGGGGGGGCGGATATGTGCGATTTTAGCAATCAGCCCCAGCATTTT
CTSSQAPGGADMCDFSNQPQHF
>TRBD1|TRBV6-1|TRBJ2-2|.
TGTGCCAGCAGACCGGACAGGGGTGGCGGGGAGCTGTTTTTT
CASRPDRGGGELFF
>.|TRBV7-2|TRBJ1-1|.
TGTGCCAGCAGCTTCTCCAGGGACACTGAAGCTTTCTTT
CASSFSRDTEAFF
>TRBD2|TRBV10-3|TRBJ2-1|.
TGTGCCATCAGTGATCCCCTAGCGGGGAACAATGAGCAGTTCTTC
CAISDPLAGNNEQFF
>.|TRBV5-1|TRBJ1-3|.
TGCGCCAGCAGCTTGACTCCGGGCGCGGAAGGAAACACCATATATTTT
CASSLTPGAEGNTIYF
>TRBD2|TRBV27|TRBJ2-3|.
TGTGCCAGCGGGTACGGGACTAATAGGTTGGATACGCAGTATTTT
CASGYGTNRLDTQYF
>TRBD2|TRBV7-3|TRBJ2-7|few
TGTGCCAGCAGCTTAACGAGCGGGGGTGGATACGAGCAGTACTTC
CASSLTSGGGYEQYF
>.|TRBV5-4|TRBJ1-2|large
TGTGCCAGCAGCTTTGACAATTTCTATGGCTACACCTTC
CASSFDNFYGYTF
>.|TRBV7-2|TRBJ2-3|.
TGTGCCAGCAGCACCTACTTGACCTATACGCAGTATTTT
CASSTYLTYTQYF
>.|TRBV4-1|TRBJ2-3|.
TGCGCCAGCAGCCAAGTCCTTGTGGTAGATACGCAGTATTTT
CASSQVLVVDTQYF
>.|TRBV10-1|TRBJ2-3|.
TGCGCCAGCAGTGAGTCGATGGGGGGCACAGATACGCAGTATTTT
CASSESMGGTDTQYF
>TRBD2|TRBV6-5|TRBJ2-5|.
TGTGCCAGCAGTGACCTTGGCGGGGGGGAGACCCAGTACTTC
CASSDLGGGETQYF
>TRBD1|TRBV5-1|TRBJ2-3|.
TGCGCCAGCAGGTCTACAGGGGGTGCAGATACGCAGTATTTT
CASRSTGGADTQYF
>TRBD2|TRBV9|TRBJ2-3|.
TGTGCCAGCAGCGTACTAGCGGGGAGCACAGATACGCAGTATTTT
CASSVLAGSTDTQYF
>TRBD2|TRBV5-5|TRBJ2-3|.
TGTGCCAGCAGCTGGGACCAGGGAGGGGCAGATACGCAGTATTTT
CASSWDQGGADTQYF
>TRBD1|TRBV19|TRBJ1-5|.
TGTGCCAGTAGTACTCTCCCCGGGACAGGGAATCAGCCCCAGCATTTT
CASSTLPGTGNQPQHF
>.|TRBV20-1|TRBJ2-7|.
TGCAGTGGTGGTTCGGTGGACGAGCAGTACTTC
CSGGSVDEQYF
>.|TRBV9|TRBJ2-5|few
TGTGCCAGCAGCGTAGGGCCGGGGAGAGTGGAGACCCAGTACTTC
CASSVGPGRVETQYF
>.|TRBV4-2|TRBJ2-3|.
TGTGCCAGCAGCCAAGGACATCTTGATACGCAGTATTTT
CASSQGHLDTQYF
>.|TRBV4-3|TRBJ2-5|.
TGCGCCAGCAGCCAAGATCACGAAGAGACCCAGTACTTC
CASSQDHEETQYF
>.|TRBV19|TRBJ2-7|.
TGTGCCAGTAGTGCCCGTTTGTCCTCCTACGAGCAGTACTTC
CASSARLSSYEQYF
>.|TRBV4-3|TRBJ1-2|.
TGCGCCAGCAGCCAAGGAATAGATAACTATGGCTACACCTTC
CASSQGIDNYGYTF
>.|TRBV12-2|TRBJ2-3|.
TGTGCAAGTCGCTCAGAGGTAACCGGGACAGGGAGTGCCCGGACTCGAGATACGCAGTATTTT
CASRSEVTGTGSARTRDTQYF
>.|TRBV4-1|TRBJ1-4|.
TGCGCCAGCAGCCCTCCCTTCGCTAATGAAAAACTGTTTTTT
CASSPPFANEKLFF
>TRBD2|TRBV7-9|TRBJ2-3|.
TGTGCCAGCACCCAGGCGGGGGGACTCACAGATACGCAGTATTTT
CASTQAGGLTDTQYF
>.|TRBV27|TRBJ2-3|.
TGTGCCAGCAGTTTCGGGGGTAGGGGCACAGATACGCAGTATTTT
CASSFGGRGTDTQYF
>.|TRBV5-4|TRBJ2-3|.
TGTGCCAGCAGCTTGGCAGGGAGCACAGATACGCAGTATTTT
CASSLAGSTDTQYF
>.|TRBV18|TRBJ2-7|.
TGTGCCAGCTCACCGACGGCGGGGACCTTCTACGAGCAGTACTTC
CASSPTAGTFYEQYF
>TRBD1|TRBV7-9|TRBJ1-2|.
TGTGCCAGCAGCTTAGGAGTTCCGGGACAGGGAAGTGGCTACACCTTC
CASSLGVPGQGSGYTF
>.|TRBV10-1|TRBJ1-3|once
TGCGCCAGCACTTCCAACAGTTACTCTGGAAACACCATATATTTT
CASTSNSYSGNTIYF
>.|TRBV2|TRBJ2-5|few
TGTGCCAGCAGTTTGGGGGAGACCCAGTACTTC
CASSLGETQYF
>.|TRBV28|TRBJ1-2|.
TGTGCCAGCAGTTTTGCGGGACTCAATGGCTACACCTTC
CASSFAGLNGYTF
>.|TRBV7-7|TRBJ2-3|.
TGTGCCAGCAGCTTAGGGGACACAGATACGCAGTATTTT
CASSLGDTDTQYF
>TRBD1|TRBV19|TRBJ1-6|.
TGTGCCAGTAGTATTGGGACAGGGACTACACCCCTCCACTTT
CASSIGTGTTPLHF
>TRBD2|TRBV9|TRBJ2-5|once
TGTGCCAGCAGCGCCACTAGCGGGGCTGAGACCCAGTACTTC
CASSATSGAETQYF
>.|TRBV7-5|TRBJ2-5|.
TGTGTCAGAAGCATCAGGGCGGGGGGACAAGAGACCCAGTACTTC
CVRSIRAGGQETQYF
>.|TRBV29-1|TRBJ1-4|.
TGCAGCGCGGGGAGGGGGTCGGGTGAAAAACTGTTTTTT
CSAGRGSGEKLFF
>TRBD2|TRBV11-2|TRBJ2-2|.
TGTGCCAGCAGCTTAAGCGGGGGTTGGGAGCTGTTTTTT
CASSLSGGWELFF
>TRBD2|TRBV5-1|TRBJ2-5|.
TGCGCCAGCAGCTTGGGTACTAGGGCGGGGGGGCGACAAGAGACCCAGTACTTC
CASSLGTRAGGRQETQYF
>.|TRBV5-6|TRBJ1-4|few
TGTGCCAGCAGCTACGGGACAAGTAATGAAAAACTGTTTTTT
CASSYGTSNEKLFF
>TRBD1|TRBV28|TRBJ2-7|.
TGTGCCAGCAGTCCGGGACAGGGCCTAGAATGGGGCTACGAGCAGTACTTC
CASSPGQGLEWGYEQYF
>.|TRBV10-3|TRBJ1-3|.
TGTGCCATCAGTGGGGCAGGGTCTGGAAACACCATATATTTT
CAISGAGSGNTIYF
>TRBD1|TRBV2|TRBJ1-3|few
TGTGCCAGCAAGGACAGGGTGAGCTCTGGAAACACCATATATTTT
CASKDRVSSGNTIYF
>.|TRBV7-8|TRBJ2-2|few
TGTGCCAGCAGCTTACAGCGCACCGGGGAGCTGTTTTTT
CASSLQRTGELFF